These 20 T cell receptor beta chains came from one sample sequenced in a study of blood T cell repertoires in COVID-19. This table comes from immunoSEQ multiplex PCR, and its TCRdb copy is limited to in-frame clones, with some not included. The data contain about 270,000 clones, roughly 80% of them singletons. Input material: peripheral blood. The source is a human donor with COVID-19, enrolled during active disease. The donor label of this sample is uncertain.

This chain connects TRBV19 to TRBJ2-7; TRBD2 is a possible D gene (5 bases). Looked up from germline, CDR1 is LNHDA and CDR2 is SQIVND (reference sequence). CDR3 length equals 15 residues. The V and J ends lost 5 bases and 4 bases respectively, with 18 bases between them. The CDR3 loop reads CASSQTKRGWYEQYF. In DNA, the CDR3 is TGTGCCAGTAGTCAGACTAAGCGAGGGTGGTACGAGCAGTACTTC.

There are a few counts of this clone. The CDR3 region is CASSFDRDTEAFF. CDR3 nucleotides: TGTGCCAGCAGCTTCGACAGGGACACTGAAGCTTTCTTT. V and J are TRBV11-3 and TRBJ1-1, with 7 bases matching TRBD1. J lost 3 bases, V lost 3 bases, and 1 base had no gene match. Germline V CDR1 and CDR2: SGHNT, YENEEA. The CDR3 runs 13 residues.

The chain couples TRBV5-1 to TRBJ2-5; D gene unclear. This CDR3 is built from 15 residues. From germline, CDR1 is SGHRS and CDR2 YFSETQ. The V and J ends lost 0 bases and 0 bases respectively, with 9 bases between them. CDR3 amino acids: CASSLVLGDQETQYF. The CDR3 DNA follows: TGCGCCAGCAGCTTGGTTCTCGGAGACCAAGAGACCCAGTACTTC.

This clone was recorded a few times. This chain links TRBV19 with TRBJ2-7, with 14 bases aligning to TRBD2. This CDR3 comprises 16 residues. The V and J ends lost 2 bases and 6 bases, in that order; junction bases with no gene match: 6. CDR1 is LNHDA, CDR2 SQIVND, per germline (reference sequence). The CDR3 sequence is CASSIPGLAGVSEQYF. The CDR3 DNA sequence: TGTGCCAGTAGTATACCGGGACTAGCGGGAGTGAGCGAGCAGTACTTC.

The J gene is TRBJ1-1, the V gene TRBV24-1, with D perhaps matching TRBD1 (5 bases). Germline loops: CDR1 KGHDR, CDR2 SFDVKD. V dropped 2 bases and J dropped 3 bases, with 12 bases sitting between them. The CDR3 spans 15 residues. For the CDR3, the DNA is TGTGCCACCAGTGATTCCGGGTCGGGGGACACTGAAGCTTTCTTT. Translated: CATSDSGSGDTEAFF.

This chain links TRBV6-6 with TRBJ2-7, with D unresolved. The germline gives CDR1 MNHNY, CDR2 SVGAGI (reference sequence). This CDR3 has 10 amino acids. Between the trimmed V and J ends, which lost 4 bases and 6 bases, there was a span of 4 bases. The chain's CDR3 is CASSSSEQYF. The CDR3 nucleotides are TGTGCCAGCAGTTCTAGCGAGCAGTACTTC.

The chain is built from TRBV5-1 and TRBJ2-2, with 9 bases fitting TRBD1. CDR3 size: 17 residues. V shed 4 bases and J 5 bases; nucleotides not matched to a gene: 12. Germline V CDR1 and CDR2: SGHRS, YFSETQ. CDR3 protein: CASSANIPGTGTGELFF. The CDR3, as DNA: TGCGCCAGCAGCGCTAATATTCCCGGGACAGGGACCGGGGAGCTGTTTTTT. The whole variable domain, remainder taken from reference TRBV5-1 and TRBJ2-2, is KAGVTQTPRYLIKTRGQQVTLSCSPISGHRSVSWYQQTPGQGLQFLFEYFSETQRNKGNFPGRFSGRQFSNSRSEMNVSTLELGDSALYLCASSANIPGTGTGELFFGEGSRLTVL.

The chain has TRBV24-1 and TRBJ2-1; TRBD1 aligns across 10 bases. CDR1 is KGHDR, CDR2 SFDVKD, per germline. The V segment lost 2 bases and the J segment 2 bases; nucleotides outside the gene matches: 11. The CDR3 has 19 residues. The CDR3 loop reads CATSDSGTGEGRPYNEQFF. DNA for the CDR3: TGTGCCACCAGTGATTCCGGGACAGGGGAGGGTAGACCCTACAATGAGCAGTTCTTC.

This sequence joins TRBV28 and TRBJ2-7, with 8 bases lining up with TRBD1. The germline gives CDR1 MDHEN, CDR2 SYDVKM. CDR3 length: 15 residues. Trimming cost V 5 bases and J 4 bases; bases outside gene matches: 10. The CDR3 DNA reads TGTGCCAGCAGTACTACAGGGGGGAGATGGTACGAGCAGTACTTC. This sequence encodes CASSTTGGRWYEQYF.

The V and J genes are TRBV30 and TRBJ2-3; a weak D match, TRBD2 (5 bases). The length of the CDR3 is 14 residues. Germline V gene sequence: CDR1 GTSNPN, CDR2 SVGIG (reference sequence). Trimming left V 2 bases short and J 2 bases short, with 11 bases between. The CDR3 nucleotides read TGTGCCTGGAGTCTGCAGCGGTCCACAGATACGCAGTATTTT. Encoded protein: CAWSLQRSTDTQYF.

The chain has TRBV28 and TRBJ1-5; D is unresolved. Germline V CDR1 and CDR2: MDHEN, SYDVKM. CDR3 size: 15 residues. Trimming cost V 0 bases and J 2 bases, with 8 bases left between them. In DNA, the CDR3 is TGTGCCAGCAGTTTATGGGGAGAGGGCAATCAGCCCCAGCATTTT. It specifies CASSLWGEGNQPQHF.

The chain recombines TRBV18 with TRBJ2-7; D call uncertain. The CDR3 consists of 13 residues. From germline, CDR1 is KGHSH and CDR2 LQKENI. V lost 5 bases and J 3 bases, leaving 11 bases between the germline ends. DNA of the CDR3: TGTGCCAGCTCAAACCCGGAGATCTACGAGCAGTACTTC. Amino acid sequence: CASSNPEIYEQYF. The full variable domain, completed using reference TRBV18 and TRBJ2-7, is NAGVMQNPRHLVRRRGQEARLRCSPMKGHSHVYWYRQLPEEGLKFMVYLQKENIIDESGMPKERFSAEFPKEGPSILRIQQVVRGDSAAYFCASSNPEIYEQYFGPGTRLTVT.

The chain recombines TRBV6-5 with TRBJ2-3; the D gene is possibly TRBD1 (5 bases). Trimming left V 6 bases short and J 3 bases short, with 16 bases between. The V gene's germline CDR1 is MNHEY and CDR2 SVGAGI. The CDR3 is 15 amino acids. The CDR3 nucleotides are TGTGCCAGCAGGGATTCAACGCAGGGAACAGATACGCAGTATTTT. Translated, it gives CASRDSTQGTDTQYF.

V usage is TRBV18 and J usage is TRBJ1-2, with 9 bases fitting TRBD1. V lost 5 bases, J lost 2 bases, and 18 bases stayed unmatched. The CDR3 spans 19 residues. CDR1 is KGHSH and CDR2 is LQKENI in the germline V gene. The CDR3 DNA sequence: TGTGCCAGCTCAGCCTCGTCTCTCCCCGGGACAGGGAGGAACTATGGCTACACCTTC. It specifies CASSASSLPGTGRNYGYTF.

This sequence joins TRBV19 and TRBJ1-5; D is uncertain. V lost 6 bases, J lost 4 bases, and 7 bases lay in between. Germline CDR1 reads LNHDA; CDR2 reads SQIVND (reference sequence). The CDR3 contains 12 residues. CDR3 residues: CASSPINQPQHF. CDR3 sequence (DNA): TGTGCCAGTAGCCCAATTAATCAGCCCCAGCATTTT.

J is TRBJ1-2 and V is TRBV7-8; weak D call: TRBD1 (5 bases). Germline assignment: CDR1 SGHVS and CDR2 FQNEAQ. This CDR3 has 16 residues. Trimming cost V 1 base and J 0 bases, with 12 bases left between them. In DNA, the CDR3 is TGTGCCAGCAGCTTAGTCGGGGGACCGACTAACTATGGCTACACCTTC. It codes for CASSLVGGPTNYGYTF.

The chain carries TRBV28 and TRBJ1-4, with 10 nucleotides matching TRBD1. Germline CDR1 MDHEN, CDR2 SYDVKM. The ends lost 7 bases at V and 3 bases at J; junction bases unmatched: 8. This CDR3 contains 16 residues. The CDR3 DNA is TGTGCCAGCATCCCTTCGGGGACAGGGGCTAATGAAAAACTGTTTTTT. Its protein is CASIPSGTGANEKLFF.

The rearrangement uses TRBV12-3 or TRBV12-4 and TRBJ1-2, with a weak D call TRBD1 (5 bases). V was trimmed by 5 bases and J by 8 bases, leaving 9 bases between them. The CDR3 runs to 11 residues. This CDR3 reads CASSQGRGYTF. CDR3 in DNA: TGTGCCAGCAGTCAGGGAAGGGGCTACACCTTC.

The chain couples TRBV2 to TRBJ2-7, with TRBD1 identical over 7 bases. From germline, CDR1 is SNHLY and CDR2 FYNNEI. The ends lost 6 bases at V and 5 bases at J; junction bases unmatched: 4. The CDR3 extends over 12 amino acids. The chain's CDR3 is CASRTGIDEQYF. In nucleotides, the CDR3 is TGTGCCAGCAGGACAGGGATCGACGAGCAGTACTTC.

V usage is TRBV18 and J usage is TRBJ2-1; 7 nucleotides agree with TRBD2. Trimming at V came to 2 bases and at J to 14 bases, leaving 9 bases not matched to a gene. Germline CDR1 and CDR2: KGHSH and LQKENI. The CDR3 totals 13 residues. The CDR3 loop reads CASSPVESLAEFF. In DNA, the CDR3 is TGTGCCAGCTCACCAGTAGAGTCCCTAGCGGAGTTCTTC.